This TCR beta chain stems from a study of blood T cell repertoires in COVID-19. About the research overall: The United States, Italy and Spain provided the acute and convalescent COVID-19 samples. PBMCs, B-cell-depleted T cells, or T cells were the source of the cDNA or gDNA that made up the material.

CDR1 and CDR2 from the germline V gene are MNHEY and SMNVEV (reference sequence). V was pared by 0 bases and J by 7 bases, with 13 bases between. This CDR3 comprises 15 residues. In the original workflow: Estimation of nucleated cell counts was performed using reference gene primer amplification. Libraries were prepared by immunoSEQ multiplex PCR; TCRdb keeps only in-frame clonotypes and omits some of them. The V and J calls and clone size come from that table; D and trimming were worked out from the DNA. Counted here are some 170,000 clones, approximately 86% occurring once; the ten biggest clones make up 1.5% to 2%.

Sample: peripheral blood. This rearrangement joins TRBV27 to TRBJ1-5; D is unclear. This sequence was found in a woman in her forties or fifties with acute or convalescent COVID-19. The CDR3 DNA reads as TGTGCCAGCAGTTTATCTATAGGAGTAAACCAGCCCCAGCATTTT. This encodes CASSLSIGVNQPQHF.